Listed below are T cell receptor beta chains from one sample, sequenced in a study of cytomegalovirus exposure and HLA in healthy donors. The assay was immunoSEQ multiplex PCR, and TCRdb's table has in-frame clones only and misses some. The table records 200,000 to 300,000 clones, over 80% of them present only once. Material for sequencing was PBMCs. These receptors all stem from a middle-aged woman in good health and CMV-seropositive. CDR3s include the opening cysteine and the closing phenylalanine or tryptophan. A D gene is named only where the DNA matches it firmly. Part of the rows lack a size; the others show once, few, many or a class for expanded clones.

d_gene,v_gene,j_gene,abundance,CDR3nt,CDR3aa
.,TRBV5-1,TRBJ2-2,.,TGCGCCAGCAGCCCAAACCCGAGGCAATCCGGGGAGCTGTTTTTT,CASSPNPRQSGELFF
TRBD2,TRBV10-3,TRBJ2-7,.,TGTGCCATCAGTCGTTATAGCGGGGGGGCTTACGAGCAGTACTTC,CAISRYSGGAYEQYF
.,TRBV12-5,TRBJ2-7,.,TGTGCTAGTTACCTCGGACAGTCCACCTCCTACGAGCAGTACTTC,CASYLGQSTSYEQYF
TRBD1,TRBV5-1,TRBJ1-2,.,TGCGCCAGCAGCTTGGGACAGGGGGACTATGGCTACACCTTC,CASSLGQGDYGYTF
TRBD1,TRBV30,TRBJ1-4,.,TGTGCCTGGAGATCCTGGATCCGGGACAGGGAGGAAAAACTGTTTTTT,CAWRSWIRDREEKLFF
.,TRBV5-4,TRBJ2-1,.,TGTGCCAGCAGCCTGGACCAGTACAATGAGCAGTTCTTC,CASSLDQYNEQFF
.,TRBV30,TRBJ2-2,.,TGTGCCTGGCGGTTTAAAAGGGGTAACACCGGGGAGCTGTTTTTT,CAWRFKRGNTGELFF
.,TRBV7-2,TRBJ1-4,.,TGTGCCAGCAGCTTAGGCATGCGGGCAACTAATGAAAAACTGTTTTTT,CASSLGMRATNEKLFF
.,TRBV9,TRBJ1-1,.,TGTGCCAGCAGCGTAGAGGGGAGGGGCCAGAACACTGAAGCTTTCTTT,CASSVEGRGQNTEAFF
.,TRBV7-9,TRBJ1-1,.,TGTGCCAGCAGCTTAGTGGGAGATACTGAAGCTTTCTTT,CASSLVGDTEAFF
.,TRBV6-1,TRBJ1-5,.,TGTGCCAGCAGTGGACAGTTCGGGCCCACAAATCAGCCCCAGCATTTT,CASSGQFGPTNQPQHF
.,TRBV30,TRBJ2-7,.,TGTGCCTGGAGTCCCATCGGTTGGTATTCCTACGAGCAGTACTTC,CAWSPIGWYSYEQYF
.,TRBV7-2,TRBJ1-1,.,TGTGCCAGCAGCCCTAGGGGAACTGAAGCTTTCTTT,CASSPRGTEAFF
TRBD1,TRBV7-6,TRBJ1-1,.,TGTGCCAGCAGCTTAACATGGACAGGGGGCTCCGAAGCTTTCTTT,CASSLTWTGGSEAFF
.,TRBV4-3,TRBJ2-3,.,TGCGCCAGCAGCCAAGTCTCTGCAGATACGCAGTATTTT,CASSQVSADTQYF
.,TRBV5-1,TRBJ1-1,.,TGCGCCAGCAGGCGGACAGAAATGAACACTGAAGCTTTCTTT,CASRRTEMNTEAFF
TRBD2,TRBV5-1,TRBJ2-5,.,TGCGCCAGCAGCTCGGGACTAAAAGAGACCCAGTACTTC,CASSSGLKETQYF
TRBD2,TRBV5-1,TRBJ2-5,once,TGCGCCAGCAGCTTGGCTAGCGGAGTCCAAGAGACCCAGTACTTC,CASSLASGVQETQYF
.,TRBV6-5,TRBJ1-4,.,TGTGCTTCCTCGAGAGCTAATGAAAAACTGTTTTTT,CASSRANEKLFF
TRBD1,TRBV18,TRBJ2-1,.,TGTGCCAGCTCACCACCGGTTGGACAGGGGACATACAATGAGCAGTTCTTC,CASSPPVGQGTYNEQFF
TRBD2,TRBV5-4,TRBJ2-3,.,TGTGCCAGCAGCCCCCCCCCGCTAGCGGGGACCACAGATACGCAGTATTTT,CASSPPPLAGTTDTQYF